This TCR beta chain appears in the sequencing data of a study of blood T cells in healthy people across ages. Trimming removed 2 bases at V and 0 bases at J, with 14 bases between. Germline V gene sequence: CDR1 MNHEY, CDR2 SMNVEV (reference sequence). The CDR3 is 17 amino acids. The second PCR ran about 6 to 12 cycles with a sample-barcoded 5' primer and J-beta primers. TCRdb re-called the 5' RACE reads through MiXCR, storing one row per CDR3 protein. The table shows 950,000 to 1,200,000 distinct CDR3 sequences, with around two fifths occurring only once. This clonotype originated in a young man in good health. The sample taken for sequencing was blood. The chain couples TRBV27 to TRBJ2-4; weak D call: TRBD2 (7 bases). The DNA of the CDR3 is TGTGCCAGCAGTTTAGGTCGGGGGGCCCTAGCCAAAAACATTCAGTACTTC. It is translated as CASSLGRGALAKNIQYF.